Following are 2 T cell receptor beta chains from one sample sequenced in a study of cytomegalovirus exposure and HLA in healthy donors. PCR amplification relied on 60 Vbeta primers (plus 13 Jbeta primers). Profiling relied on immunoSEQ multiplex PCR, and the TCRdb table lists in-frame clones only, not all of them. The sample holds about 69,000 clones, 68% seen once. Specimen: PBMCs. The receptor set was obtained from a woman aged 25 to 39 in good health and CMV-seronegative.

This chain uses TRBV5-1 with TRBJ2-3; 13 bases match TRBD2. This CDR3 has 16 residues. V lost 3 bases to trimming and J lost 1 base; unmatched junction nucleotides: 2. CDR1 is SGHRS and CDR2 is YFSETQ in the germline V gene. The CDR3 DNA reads TGCGCCAGCAGCTGGGGGACTAGCGGGGGCACAGATACGCAGTATTTT. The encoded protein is CASSWGTSGGTDTQYF.

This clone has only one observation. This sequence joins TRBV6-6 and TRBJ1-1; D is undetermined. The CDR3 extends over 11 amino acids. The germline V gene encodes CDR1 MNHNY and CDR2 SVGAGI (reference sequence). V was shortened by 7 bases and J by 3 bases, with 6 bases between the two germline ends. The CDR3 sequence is CASKEDTEAFF. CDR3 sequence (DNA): TGTGCCAGCAAGGAGGACACTGAAGCTTTCTTT.